The 13 T cell receptor beta chains below come from one sample, sequenced in a study of blood T cell repertoires in COVID-19 (dated by TCRdb to 2020 to 2021). Receptors were amplified or captured by the immunoSEQ multiplex PCR assay. This immuneACCESS table, as held by TCRdb, lists in-frame sequences with V and J called but not all clones. Of the missing ones, under half trace to an unresolved V gene in checked studies; the others have no known cause. This sample has about 130,000 clones in its table, and approximately 74% of those were observed once. The biggest ten clones account for roughly 5.5% of the sample. The specimen sequenced was peripheral blood. The receptors here all came from a man aged 55 to 70 with acute or convalescent COVID-19.

The rearrangement joins TRBV29-1 to TRBJ2-3, with 9 bases aligning to TRBD1. Germline V gives CDR1 SQVTM, CDR2 ANQGSEA. The CDR3 covers 14 residues. V shed 6 bases, J shed 8 bases, and the junction held 12 bases outside the gene matches. This CDR3 is CSVGTGGARTTQYF. The CDR3 DNA reads as TGCAGCGTCGGTACAGGGGGCGCAAGGACTACGCAGTATTTT.

V and J are TRBV20-1 and TRBJ2-3; tentative D call: TRBD2 (5 bases). The CDR3 totals 11 residues. CDR1 and CDR2 (germline): DFQATT, SNEGSKA (reference sequence). The germline V and J ends were trimmed by 3 bases and 6 bases, with 7 bases remaining between them. CDR3 nucleotide sequence: TGCAGTGCTAGTGTAGCGGATACGCAGTATTTT. It codes for CSASVADTQYF.

V and J are TRBV27 and TRBJ2-1; TRBD2 aligns across 7 bases. In germline, CDR1 is MNHEY, CDR2 SMNVEV (reference sequence). The CDR3 has 14 residues. Losses at the gene ends were 4 bases for V and 7 bases for J; bases not matched to a gene: 7. The CDR3: CASSSLGTKNEQFF. The CDR3 nucleotides are TGTGCCAGCAGTTCACTAGGGACTAAAAATGAGCAGTTCTTC.

The chain links TRBV18 to TRBJ1-3; the D gene is possibly TRBD1 (5 bases). The CDR3 is 15 residues long. V was clipped by 3 bases and J by 0 bases, with 9 bases between them. CDR1 and CDR2 from the germline V gene are KGHSH and LQKENI. The DNA of the CDR3 is TGTGCCAGCTCACCCGGACAAACCTCTGGAAACACCATATATTTT. It is translated as CASSPGQTSGNTIYF.

J is TRBJ1-2 and V is TRBV3-1 (or the pseudogene TRBV3-2); TRBD1 might be the D (5 bases). Per germline, CDR1 LGHDT and CDR2 YNNKEL (reference sequence). V shed 4 bases and J shed 4 bases, with 31 bases lying between them. CDR3 size: 20 residues. CDR3 residues: CASSLGIQGSSDNYGYGYTF. The CDR3 nucleotides are TGTGCCAGCAGCCTCGGAATCCAGGGCAGCTCAGACAACTACGGCTATGGCTACACCTTC.

V gene TRBV3-1 (or the pseudogene TRBV3-2) combines with J gene TRBJ2-1; 9 bases map to TRBD2. The CDR3 length is 15 residues. The V gene's germline CDR1 is LGHDT and CDR2 YNNKEL (reference sequence). V lost 4 bases to trimming and J lost 7 bases; unmatched junction nucleotides: 8. This CDR3 is CASSLRTSGRNEQFF. The CDR3 coding sequence is TGTGCCAGCAGCCTTAGAACTAGCGGGCGGAATGAGCAGTTCTTC.

The chain has TRBV20-1 and TRBJ1-5; a weak D match, TRBD1 (5 bases). Trimming took 1 base from V and 7 from J, leaving 5 bases between them. Germline CDR1 DFQATT, CDR2 SNEGSKA (reference sequence). The CDR3 extends over 11 amino acids. The DNA for the CDR3 is TGCAGTGCTAGAGGGACACAGCCCCAGCATTTT. This sequence encodes CSARGTQPQHF.

The chain recombines TRBV2 with TRBJ2-5, with 7 bases that match TRBD1. V was pared by 6 bases and J by 3 bases, with 10 bases of the junction left unmatched. The CDR3 has 15 amino acids. From germline, CDR1 is SNHLY and CDR2 FYNNEI. The CDR3 loop is CASRLQGRQEETQYF. CDR3 nucleotide sequence: TGTGCCAGCAGATTACAGGGGCGCCAGGAAGAGACCCAGTACTTC. The variable domain in full, with the rest retrieved from reference TRBV2 and TRBJ2-5, is EPEVTQTPSHQVTQMGQEVILRCVPISNHLYFYWYRQILGQKVEFLVSFYNNEISEKSEIFDDQFSVERPDGSNFTLKIRSTKLEDSAMYFCASRLQGRQEETQYFGPGTRLLVL.

The chain uses TRBV27 and TRBJ1-5, with D hard to call. The germline V and J ends were trimmed by 5 bases and 6 bases, with 11 bases remaining between them. Germline V lookup: CDR1 MNHEY, CDR2 SMNVEV (reference sequence). This CDR3 comprises 13 residues. The chain's CDR3 is CASSPQEGQPQHF. The CDR3 DNA is TGTGCCAGCAGTCCGCAGGAGGGTCAGCCCCAGCATTTT.

This clone was recorded a few times. The chain recombines TRBV2 with TRBJ1-4; perhaps TRBD1 as D (5 bases). CDR1 is SNHLY, CDR2 FYNNEI, per germline. This CDR3 is 11 amino acids long. Trimming shortened V by 5 bases and J by 8 bases, and 6 bases separated the two germline ends. The CDR3 loop reads CASSRQEKLFF. In DNA form, the CDR3 reads TGTGCCAGCAGTCGACAGGAAAAACTGTTTTTT.

This clone turned up a few times. V is TRBV11-3 and J is TRBJ2-7; TRBD1 is a possible D gene (6 bases). This CDR3 comprises 19 residues. In germline, CDR1 is SGHNT, CDR2 YENEEA. The V gene lost 2 bases and the J gene lost 0 bases, with 23 bases spanning the gap. In DNA, the CDR3 is TGTGCCAGCAGCTTACAAAGGGGGAATAGCCTCCAGGCCTCCTACGAGCAGTACTTC. This encodes CASSLQRGNSLQASYEQYF.

J is TRBJ1-2 and V is TRBV5-1; D perhaps matches TRBD1 (5 bases). The CDR3 has 17 residues. The V end was cut by 0 bases, the J end by 6 bases, with 21 bases between. Germline loops: CDR1 SGHRS, CDR2 YFSETQ. Here the CDR3 reads CASSLDAAGRGGNGYTF. The DNA for the CDR3 is TGCGCCAGCAGCTTGGACGCGGCAGGGCGGGGGGGAAATGGCTACACCTTC. Full variable domain (remainder filled in from reference TRBV5-1 and TRBJ1-2): KAGVTQTPRYLIKTRGQQVTLSCSPISGHRSVSWYQQTPGQGLQFLFEYFSETQRNKGNFPGRFSGRQFSNSRSEMNVSTLELGDSALYLCASSLDAAGRGGNGYTFGSGTRLTVV.

The rearrangement links TRBV6-4 to TRBJ1-6; TRBD1 agrees at 9 bases. Germline V gene sequence: CDR1 MRHNA, CDR2 SNTAGT. V shed 3 bases and J 7 bases; nucleotides not matched to a gene: 4. CDR3 size: 15 residues. In nucleotides, the CDR3 is TGTGCCAGCAGTGATTCCGGGACAGGGAATTCACCCCTCCACTTT. Its translation is CASSDSGTGNSPLHF.